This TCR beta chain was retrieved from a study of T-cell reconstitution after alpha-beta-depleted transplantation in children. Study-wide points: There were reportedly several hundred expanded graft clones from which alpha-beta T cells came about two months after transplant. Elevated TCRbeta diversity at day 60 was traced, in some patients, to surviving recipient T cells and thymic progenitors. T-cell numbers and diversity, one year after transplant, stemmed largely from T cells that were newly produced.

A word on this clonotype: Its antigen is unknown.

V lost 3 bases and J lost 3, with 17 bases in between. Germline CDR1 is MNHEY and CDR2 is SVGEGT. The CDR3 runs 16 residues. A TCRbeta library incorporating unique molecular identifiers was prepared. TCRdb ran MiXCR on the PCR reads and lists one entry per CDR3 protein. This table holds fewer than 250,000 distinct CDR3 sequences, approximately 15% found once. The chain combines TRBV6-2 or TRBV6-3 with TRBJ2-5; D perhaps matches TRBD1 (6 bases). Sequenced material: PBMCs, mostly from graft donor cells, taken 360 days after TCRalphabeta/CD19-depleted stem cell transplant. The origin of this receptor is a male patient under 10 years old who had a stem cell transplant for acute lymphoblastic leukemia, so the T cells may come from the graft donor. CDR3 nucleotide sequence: TGTGCCAGCAGTTATGCCCTTGGGGGCCTGAAAGAGACCCAGTACTTC. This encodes CASSYALGGLKETQYF.